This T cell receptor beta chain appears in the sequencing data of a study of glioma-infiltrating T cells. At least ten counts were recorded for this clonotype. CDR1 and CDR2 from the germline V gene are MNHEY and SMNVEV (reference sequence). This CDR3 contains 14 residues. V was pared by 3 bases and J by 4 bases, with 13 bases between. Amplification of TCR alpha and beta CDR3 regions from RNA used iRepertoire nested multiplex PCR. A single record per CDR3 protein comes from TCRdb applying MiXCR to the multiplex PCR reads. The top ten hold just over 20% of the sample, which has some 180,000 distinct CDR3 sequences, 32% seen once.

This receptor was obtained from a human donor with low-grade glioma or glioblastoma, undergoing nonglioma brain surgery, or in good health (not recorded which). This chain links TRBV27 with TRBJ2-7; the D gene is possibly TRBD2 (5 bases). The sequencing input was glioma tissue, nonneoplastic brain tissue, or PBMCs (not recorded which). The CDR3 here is CASSFLSGKYEQYF. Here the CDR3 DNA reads TGTGCCAGCAGTTTTCTATCCGGGAAGTACGAGCAGTACTTC.